The table lists the clone carrying this T cell receptor (beta chain) with many counts. What it recognizes is unknown. Flow cytometry had shown expanded CD8+CD57+ cells in the patients chosen for sequencing. Acquired aplastic anemia of severe grade affected all patients. The CDR3 has 14 amino acids. V dropped 5 bases and J dropped 0 bases, with 11 bases sitting between them. Germline lookup yields CDR1 SGHDT and CDR2 YYEEEE. The data are from a study of CD8+CD57+ T cells in acquired aplastic anemia. As for the study in general: Each DNA sample taken from sorted CD4+ and CD8+ cells came to approximately 3.2 ug on average. Study results and limitations: Sharing between patients and controls was observed for around 30 CD8+ CDR3 sequences.

Genomic DNA served as template for TCR beta VDJ and CDR3 profiling. In TCRdb, the reads were re-called with MiXCR into one record per CDR3 protein. The top ten hold roughly 2.8% of the sample, which has around 150,000 distinct CDR3 sequences, around half seen once. The rearrangement joins TRBV5-6 to TRBJ1-1; a weak D match, TRBD1 (6 bases). The TCR originated in a human donor with aplastic anemia. The sequencing sample was made of sorted CD4+, CD8+, or CD8+CD57+ T cells (not recorded which) from PBMCs. CDR3 sequence reads: CASRRGHLNTEAFF. Written as DNA, the CDR3 is TGTGCCAGCAGACGGGGACATTTGAACACTGAAGCTTTCTTT. The complete variable domain, with remaining parts taken from reference TRBV5-6 and TRBJ1-1, reads DAGVTQSPTHLIKTRGQQVTLRCSPKSGHDTVSWYQQALGQGPQFIFQYYEEEERQRGNFPDRFSGHQFPNYSSELNVNALLLGDSALYLCASRRGHLNTEAFFGQGTRLTVV.